This entry concerns a single T cell receptor beta chain. The CDR3 extends over 14 amino acids. Unmatched junction bases numbered 3, after V lost 4 bases and J lost 2 bases. Per germline, CDR1 SGDLS and CDR2 YYNGEE. These data come from a study of blood T cell repertoires in COVID-19. At the level of the study: Sites across the United States, Italy and Spain contributed samples from acute and convalescent COVID-19. PBMCs, B-cell-depleted T cells, or T cells provided the cDNA or gDNA that made up the material.

Per the study methods: Amplification of reference gene primers provided the estimated nucleated cell counts. Produced via immunoSEQ multiplex PCR; TCRdb's table is partial and in-frame only. V and J calls and clone size come straight from that table; D and trimming were deduced from the DNA. The data contain over 300,000 clones, 90% of them singletons. The sample was peripheral blood. This chain connects TRBV9 to TRBJ2-7; TRBD2 matches at 10 bases. This sequence was found in a man in his late teens or twenties with active or convalescent COVID-19. CDR3 in amino acids: CASSRTSGAYEQYF. CDR3 in DNA: TGTGCCAGCAGCCGGACTAGCGGCGCCTACGAGCAGTACTTC.